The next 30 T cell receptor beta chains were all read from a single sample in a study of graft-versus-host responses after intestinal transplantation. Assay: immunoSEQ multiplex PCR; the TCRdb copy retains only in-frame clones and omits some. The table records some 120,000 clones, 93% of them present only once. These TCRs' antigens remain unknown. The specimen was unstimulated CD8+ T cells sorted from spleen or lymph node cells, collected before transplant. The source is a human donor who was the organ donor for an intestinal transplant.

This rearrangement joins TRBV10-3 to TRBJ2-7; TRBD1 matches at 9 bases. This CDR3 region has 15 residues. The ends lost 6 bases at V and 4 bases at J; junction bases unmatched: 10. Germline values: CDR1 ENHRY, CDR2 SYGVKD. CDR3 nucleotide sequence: TGTGCCATCAGCCGAGGGACAGGGAGATTATACGAGCAGTACTTC. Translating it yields CAISRGTGRLYEQYF.

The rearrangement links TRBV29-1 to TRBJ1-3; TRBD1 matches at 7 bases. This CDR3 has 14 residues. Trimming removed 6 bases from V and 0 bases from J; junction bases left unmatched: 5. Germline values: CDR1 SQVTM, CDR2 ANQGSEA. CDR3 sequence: CSVTGTDSGNTIYF. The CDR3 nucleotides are TGCAGCGTGACCGGGACAGACTCTGGAAACACCATATATTTT.

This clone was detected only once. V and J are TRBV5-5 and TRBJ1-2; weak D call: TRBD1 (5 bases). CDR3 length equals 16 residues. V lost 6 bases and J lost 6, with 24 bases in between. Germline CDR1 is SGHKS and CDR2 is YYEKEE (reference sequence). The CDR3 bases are TGTGCCAGCAATTTGGAGGGGTGGCAGTTGAATGATGGCTACACCTTC. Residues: CASNLEGWQLNDGYTF.

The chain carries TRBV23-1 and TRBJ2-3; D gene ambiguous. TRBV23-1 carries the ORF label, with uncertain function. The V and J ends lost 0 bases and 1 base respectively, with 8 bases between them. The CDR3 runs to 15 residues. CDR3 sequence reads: CASSQSKSGTDTQYF. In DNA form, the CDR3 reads TGCGCCAGCAGTCAATCGAAGAGCGGCACAGATACGCAGTATTTT.

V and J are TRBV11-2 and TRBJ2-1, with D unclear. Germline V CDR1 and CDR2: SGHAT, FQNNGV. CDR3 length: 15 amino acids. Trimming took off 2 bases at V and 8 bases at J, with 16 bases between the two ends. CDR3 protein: CASSLRATGLYEQFF. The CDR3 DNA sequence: TGTGCCAGCAGCTTAAGGGCGACGGGCCTCTATGAGCAGTTCTTC.

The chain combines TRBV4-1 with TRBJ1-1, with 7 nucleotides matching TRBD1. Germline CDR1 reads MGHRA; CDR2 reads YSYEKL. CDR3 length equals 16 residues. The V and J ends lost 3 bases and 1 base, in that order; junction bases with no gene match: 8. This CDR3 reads CASSQARQGGNTEAFF. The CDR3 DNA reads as TGCGCCAGCAGCCAGGCGAGACAGGGTGGGAACACTGAAGCTTTCTTT.

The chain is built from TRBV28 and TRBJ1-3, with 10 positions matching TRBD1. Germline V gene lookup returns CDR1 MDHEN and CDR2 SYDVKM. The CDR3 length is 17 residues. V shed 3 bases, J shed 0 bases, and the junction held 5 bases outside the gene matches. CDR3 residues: CASSFYRDRGSGNTIYF. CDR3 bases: TGTGCCAGCAGTTTTTACCGGGACAGGGGCTCTGGAAACACCATATATTTT.

CDR3 amino acids: CASSSLDDNEQFF. The DNA for the CDR3 is TGTGCCAGCAGCTCGTTAGACGACAATGAGCAGTTCTTC. The chain couples TRBV11-3 to TRBJ2-1; D unresolved. This CDR3 has 13 residues. Trimming pared 4 bases from V and 5 bases from J, leaving 9 bases between. Looked up from germline, CDR1 is SGHNT and CDR2 is YENEEA.

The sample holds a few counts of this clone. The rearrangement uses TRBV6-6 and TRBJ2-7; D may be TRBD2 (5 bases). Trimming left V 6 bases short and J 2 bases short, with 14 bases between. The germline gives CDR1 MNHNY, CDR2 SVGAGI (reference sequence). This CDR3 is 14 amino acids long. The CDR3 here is CASRSPGIAYEQYF. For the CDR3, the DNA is TGTGCCAGCAGGTCGCCCGGGATCGCCTACGAGCAGTACTTC.

The DNA of the CDR3 is TGTGCCAGCAGTGAAACCGGGATAACCTACGAGCAGTACTTC. It is translated as CASSETGITYEQYF. The chain links TRBV2 to TRBJ2-7; TRBD2 is a possible D gene (5 bases). The germline V gene encodes CDR1 SNHLY and CDR2 FYNNEI. The CDR3 runs 14 residues. Trimming took 2 bases from V and 2 from J, leaving 10 bases between them.

This chain's CDR3 is CASNKQEGLDYGYTF. CDR3 coding DNA: TGTGCCAGCAATAAACAGGAGGGGTTGGACTATGGCTACACCTTC. The chain carries TRBV7-9 and TRBJ1-2; D is possibly TRBD1 (5 bases). Germline V lookup: CDR1 SEHNR, CDR2 FQNEAQ (reference sequence). Trimming cost V 7 bases and J 3 bases, with 18 bases left between them. The CDR3 loop spans 15 amino acids.

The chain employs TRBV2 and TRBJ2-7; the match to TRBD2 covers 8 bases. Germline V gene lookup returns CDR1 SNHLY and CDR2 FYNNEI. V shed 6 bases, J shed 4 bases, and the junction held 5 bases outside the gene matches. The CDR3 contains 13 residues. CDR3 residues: CASSGAGVYEQYF. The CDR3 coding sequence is TGTGCCAGCAGCGGAGCGGGAGTTTACGAGCAGTACTTC.

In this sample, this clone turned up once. CDR3: CASSLASGTRTDTQYF. CDR3 nucleotides: TGTGCCAGCAGCTTGGCCAGCGGGACGCGGACAGATACGCAGTATTTT. The chain links TRBV5-6 to TRBJ2-3, with 7 nucleotides matching TRBD2. The germline CDR1 and CDR2 sequences are SGHDT and YYEEEE. V shed 0 bases, J shed 3 bases, and the junction held 7 bases outside the gene matches. The CDR3 is made up of 16 amino acids.

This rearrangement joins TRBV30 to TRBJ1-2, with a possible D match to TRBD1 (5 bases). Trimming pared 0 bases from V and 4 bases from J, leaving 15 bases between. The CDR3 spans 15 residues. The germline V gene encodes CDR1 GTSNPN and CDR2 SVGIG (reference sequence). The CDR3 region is CAWSVPRGAGYGYTF. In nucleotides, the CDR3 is TGTGCCTGGAGTGTCCCACGGGGCGCTGGCTATGGCTACACCTTC. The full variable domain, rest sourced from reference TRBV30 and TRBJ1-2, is SQTIHQWPATLVQPVGSPLSLECTVEGTSNPNLYWYRQAAGRGLQLLFYSVGIGQISSEVPQNLSASRPQDRQFILSSKKLLLSDSGFYLCAWSVPRGAGYGYTFGSGTRLTVV.

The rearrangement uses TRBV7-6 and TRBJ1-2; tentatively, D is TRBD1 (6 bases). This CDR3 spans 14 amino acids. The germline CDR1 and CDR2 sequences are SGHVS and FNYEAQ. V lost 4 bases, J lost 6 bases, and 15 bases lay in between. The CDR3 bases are TGTGCCAGCAGCTCGCACCCCAGGGGCCATGGCTACACCTTC. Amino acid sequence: CASSSHPRGHGYTF. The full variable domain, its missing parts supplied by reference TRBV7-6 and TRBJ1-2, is GAGVSQSPRYKVTKRGQDVALRCDPISGHVSLYWYRQALGQGPEFLTYFNYEAQQDKSGLPNDRFSAERPEGSISTLTIQRTEQRDSAMYRCASSSHPRGHGYTFGSGTRLTVV.

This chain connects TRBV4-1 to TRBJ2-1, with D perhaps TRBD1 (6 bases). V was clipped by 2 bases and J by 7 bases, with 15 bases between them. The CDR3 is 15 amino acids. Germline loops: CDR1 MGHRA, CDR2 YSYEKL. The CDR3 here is CASSQRLGASNEQFF. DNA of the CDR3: TGCGCCAGCAGCCAAAGATTGGGGGCGAGTAATGAGCAGTTCTTC.

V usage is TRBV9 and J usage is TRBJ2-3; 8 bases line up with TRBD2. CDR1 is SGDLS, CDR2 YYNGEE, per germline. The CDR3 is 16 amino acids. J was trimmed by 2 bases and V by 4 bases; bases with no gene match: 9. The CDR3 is CASSSRGGSHTDTQYF. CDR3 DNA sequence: TGTGCCAGCAGCTCCCGGGGGGGGAGTCACACAGATACGCAGTATTTT.

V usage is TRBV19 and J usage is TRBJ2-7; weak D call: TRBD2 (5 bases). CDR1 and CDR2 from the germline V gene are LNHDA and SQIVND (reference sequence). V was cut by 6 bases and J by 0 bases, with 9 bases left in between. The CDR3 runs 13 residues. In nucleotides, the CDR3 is TGTGCCAGTAGCCCGGCGGGCTCCTACGAGCAGTACTTC. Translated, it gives CASSPAGSYEQYF.

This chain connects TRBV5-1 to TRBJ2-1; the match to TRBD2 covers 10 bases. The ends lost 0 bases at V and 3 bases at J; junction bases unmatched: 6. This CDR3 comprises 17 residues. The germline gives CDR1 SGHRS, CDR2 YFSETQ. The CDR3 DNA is TGCGCCAGCAGCTTGGGGTGGGGGACTAGCGACTACAATGAGCAGTTCTTC. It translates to CASSLGWGTSDYNEQFF.

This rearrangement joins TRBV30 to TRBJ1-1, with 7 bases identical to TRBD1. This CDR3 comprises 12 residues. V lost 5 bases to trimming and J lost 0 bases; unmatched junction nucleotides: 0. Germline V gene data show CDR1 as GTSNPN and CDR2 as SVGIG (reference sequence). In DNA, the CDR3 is TGTGCCTGGGGGACAGTGAACACTGAAGCTTTCTTT. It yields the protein CAWGTVNTEAFF.

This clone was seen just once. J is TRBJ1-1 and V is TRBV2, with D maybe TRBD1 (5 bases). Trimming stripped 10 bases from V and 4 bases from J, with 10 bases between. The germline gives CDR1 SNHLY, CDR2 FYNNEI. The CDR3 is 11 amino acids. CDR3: CAKKGATEAFF. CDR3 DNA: TGTGCCAAAAAAGGGGCCACTGAAGCTTTCTTT. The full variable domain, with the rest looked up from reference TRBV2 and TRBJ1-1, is EPEVTQTPSHQVTQMGQEVILRCVPISNHLYFYWYRQILGQKVEFLVSFYNNEISEKSEIFDDQFSVERPDGSNFTLKIRSTKLEDSAMYFCAKKGATEAFFGQGTRLTVV.

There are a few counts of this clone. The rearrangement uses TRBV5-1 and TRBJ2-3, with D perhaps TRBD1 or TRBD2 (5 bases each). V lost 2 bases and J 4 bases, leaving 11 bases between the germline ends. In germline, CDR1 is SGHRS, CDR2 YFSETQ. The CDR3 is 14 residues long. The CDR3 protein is CASSFEGWADTQYF. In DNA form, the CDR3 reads TGCGCCAGCAGCTTCGAGGGGTGGGCAGATACGCAGTATTTT.

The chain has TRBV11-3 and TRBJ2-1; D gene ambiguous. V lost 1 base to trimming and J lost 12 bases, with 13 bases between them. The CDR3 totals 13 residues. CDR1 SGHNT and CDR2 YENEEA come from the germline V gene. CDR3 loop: CASSLVDGLRQFF. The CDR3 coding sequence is TGTGCCAGCAGCTTAGTAGACGGTTTAAGGCAGTTCTTC.

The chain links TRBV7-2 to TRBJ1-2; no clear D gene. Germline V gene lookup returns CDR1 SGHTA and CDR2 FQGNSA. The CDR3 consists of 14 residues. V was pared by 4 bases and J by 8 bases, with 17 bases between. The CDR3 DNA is TGTGCCAGCAGCTCTTTCGGATCCTTCCGGGGCTACACCTTC. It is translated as CASSSFGSFRGYTF.

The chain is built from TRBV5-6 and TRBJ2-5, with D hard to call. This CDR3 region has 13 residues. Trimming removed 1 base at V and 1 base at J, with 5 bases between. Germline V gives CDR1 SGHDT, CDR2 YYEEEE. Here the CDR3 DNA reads TGTGCCAGCAGCTTGTCGGCCCAAGAGACCCAGTACTTC. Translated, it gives CASSLSAQETQYF.

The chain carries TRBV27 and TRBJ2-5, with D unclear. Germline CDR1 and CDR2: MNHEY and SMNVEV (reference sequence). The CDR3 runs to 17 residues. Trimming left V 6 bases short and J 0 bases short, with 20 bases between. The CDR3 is CASSKSDLSLYQETQYF. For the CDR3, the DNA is TGTGCCAGCAGCAAATCTGATTTGTCGCTCTACCAAGAGACCCAGTACTTC.

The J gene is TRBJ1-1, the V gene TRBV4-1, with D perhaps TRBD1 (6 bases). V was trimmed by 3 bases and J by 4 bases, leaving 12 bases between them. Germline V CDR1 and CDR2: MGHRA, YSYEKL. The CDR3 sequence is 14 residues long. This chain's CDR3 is CASSQAGASTEAFF. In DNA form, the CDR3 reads TGCGCCAGCAGCCAGGCAGGGGCAAGCACTGAAGCTTTCTTT.

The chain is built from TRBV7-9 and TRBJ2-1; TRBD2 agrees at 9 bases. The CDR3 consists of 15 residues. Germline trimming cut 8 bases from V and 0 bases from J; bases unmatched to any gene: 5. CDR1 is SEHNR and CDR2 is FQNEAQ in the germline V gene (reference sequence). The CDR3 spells CASGRREGSYNEQFF. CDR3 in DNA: TGTGCCAGCGGGAGGCGGGAGGGCTCCTACAATGAGCAGTTCTTC. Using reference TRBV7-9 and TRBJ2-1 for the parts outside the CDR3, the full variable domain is DTGVSQNPRHKITKRGQNVTFRCDPISEHNRLYWYRQTLGQGPEFLTYFQNEAQLEKSRLLSDRFSAERPKGSFSTLEIQRTEQGDSAMYLCASGRREGSYNEQFFGPGTRLTVL.

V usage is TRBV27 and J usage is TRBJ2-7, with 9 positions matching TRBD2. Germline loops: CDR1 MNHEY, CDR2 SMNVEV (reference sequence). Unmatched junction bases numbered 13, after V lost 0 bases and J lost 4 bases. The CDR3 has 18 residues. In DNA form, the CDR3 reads TGTGCCAGCAGTTTATCGAGCGCCCCTGGCGGGAGGGAATACGAGCAGTACTTC. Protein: CASSLSSAPGGREYEQYF.

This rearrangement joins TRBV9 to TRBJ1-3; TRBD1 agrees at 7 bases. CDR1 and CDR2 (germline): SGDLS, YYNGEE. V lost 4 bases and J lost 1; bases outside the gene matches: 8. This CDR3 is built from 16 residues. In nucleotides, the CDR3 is TGTGCCAGCAGCCCAGGGACAGCTCAATCTGGAAACACCATATATTTT. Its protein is CASSPGTAQSGNTIYF.